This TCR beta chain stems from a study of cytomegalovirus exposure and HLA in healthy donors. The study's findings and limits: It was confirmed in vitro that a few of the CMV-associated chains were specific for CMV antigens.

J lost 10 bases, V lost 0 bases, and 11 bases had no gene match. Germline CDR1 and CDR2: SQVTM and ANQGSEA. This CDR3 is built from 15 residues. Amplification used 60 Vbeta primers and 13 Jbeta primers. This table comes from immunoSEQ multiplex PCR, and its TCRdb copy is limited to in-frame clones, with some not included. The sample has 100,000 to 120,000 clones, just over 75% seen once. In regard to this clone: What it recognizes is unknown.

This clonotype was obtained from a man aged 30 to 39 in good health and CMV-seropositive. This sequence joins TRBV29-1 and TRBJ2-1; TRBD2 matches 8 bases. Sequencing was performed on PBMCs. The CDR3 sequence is CSVEDLRGGRVEQFF. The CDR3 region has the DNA TGCAGCGTTGAAGATCTTCGCGGGGGGCGCGTGGAGCAGTTCTTC.